This T cell receptor beta chain originates from a study of technical replicates of blood from four donors. The method was immunoSEQ multiplex PCR; TCRdb's version includes in-frame clones alone and lacks a portion of them. The table has more than 75,000 clones, under 96% seen once. The CDR3 contains 15 residues. Germline values: CDR1 MNHEY, CDR2 SMNVEV (reference sequence). The ends were cut back, 4 bases at V and 6 bases at J, with 16 bases in the middle. Sequences were obtained from T cells isolated from PBMCs. The receptor's source is a human donor in good health. The chain carries TRBV27 and TRBJ2-1; D possibly corresponds to TRBD1 (5 bases). This chain's CDR3 is CASSSREISGNEQFF. In nucleotides, the CDR3 is TGTGCCAGCAGTTCCAGGGAAATATCTGGCAATGAGCAGTTCTTC.